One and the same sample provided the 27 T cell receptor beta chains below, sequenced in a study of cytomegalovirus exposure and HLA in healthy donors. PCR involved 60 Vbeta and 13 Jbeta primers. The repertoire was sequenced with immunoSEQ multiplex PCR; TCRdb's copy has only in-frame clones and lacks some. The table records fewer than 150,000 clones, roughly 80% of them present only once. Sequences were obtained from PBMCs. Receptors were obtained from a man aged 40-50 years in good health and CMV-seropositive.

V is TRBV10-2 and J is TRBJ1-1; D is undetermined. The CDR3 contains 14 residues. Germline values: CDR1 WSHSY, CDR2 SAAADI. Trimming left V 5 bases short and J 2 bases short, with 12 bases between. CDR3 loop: CASSLLTGNTEAFF. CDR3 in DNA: TGCGCCAGCAGTCTCTTGACGGGAAACACTGAAGCTTTCTTT.

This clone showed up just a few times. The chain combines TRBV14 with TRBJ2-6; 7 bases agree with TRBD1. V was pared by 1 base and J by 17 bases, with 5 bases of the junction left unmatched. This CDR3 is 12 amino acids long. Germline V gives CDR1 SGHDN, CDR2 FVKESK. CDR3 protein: CASSQGRGPLTF. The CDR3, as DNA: TGTGCCAGCAGCCAAGGAAGGGGGCCCTTGACTTTC.

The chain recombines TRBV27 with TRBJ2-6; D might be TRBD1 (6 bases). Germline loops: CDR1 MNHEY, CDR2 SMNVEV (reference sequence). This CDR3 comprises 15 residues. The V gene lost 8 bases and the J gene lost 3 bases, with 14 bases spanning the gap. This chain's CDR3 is CASRPGVGGANVLTF. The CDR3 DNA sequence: TGTGCCAGCCGTCCAGGGGTTGGTGGGGCCAACGTCCTGACTTTC. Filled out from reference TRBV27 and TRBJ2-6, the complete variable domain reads EAQVTQNPRYLITVTGKKLTVTCSQNMNHEYMSWYRQDPGLGLRQIYYSMNVEVTDKGDVPEGYKVSRKEKRNFPLILESPSPNQTSLYFCASRPGVGGANVLTFGAGSRLTVL.

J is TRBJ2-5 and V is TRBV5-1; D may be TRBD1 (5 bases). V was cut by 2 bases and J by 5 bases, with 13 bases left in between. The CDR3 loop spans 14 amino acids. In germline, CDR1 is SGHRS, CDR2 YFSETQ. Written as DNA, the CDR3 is TGCGCCAGCAGCTTACAGGACCTTTCTGAGACCCAGTACTTC. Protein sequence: CASSLQDLSETQYF.

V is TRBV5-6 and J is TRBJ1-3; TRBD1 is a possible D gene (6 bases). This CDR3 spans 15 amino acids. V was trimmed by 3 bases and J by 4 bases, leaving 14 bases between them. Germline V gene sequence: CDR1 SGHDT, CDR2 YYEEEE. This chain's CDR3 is CASSWGPRVGNTIYF. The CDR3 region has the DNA TGTGCCAGCAGCTGGGGGCCCCGGGTCGGAAACACCATATATTTT.

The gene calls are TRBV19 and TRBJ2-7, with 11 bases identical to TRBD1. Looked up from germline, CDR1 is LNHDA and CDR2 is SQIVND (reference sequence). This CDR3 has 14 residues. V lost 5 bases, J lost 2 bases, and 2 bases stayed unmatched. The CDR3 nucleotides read TGTGCCAGTAGTCCGGGACAGGGGGCCTACGAGCAGTACTTC. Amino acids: CASSPGQGAYEQYF.

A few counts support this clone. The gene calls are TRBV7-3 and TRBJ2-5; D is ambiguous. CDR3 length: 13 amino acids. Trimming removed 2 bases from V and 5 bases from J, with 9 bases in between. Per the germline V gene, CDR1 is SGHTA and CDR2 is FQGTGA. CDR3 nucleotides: TGTGCCAGCAGCTTATCCGAGTGGGAGACCCAGTACTTC. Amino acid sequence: CASSLSEWETQYF. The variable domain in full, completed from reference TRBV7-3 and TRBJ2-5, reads GAGVSQTPSNKVTEKGKYVELRCDPISGHTALYWYRQSLGQGPEFLIYFQGTGAADDSGLPNDRFFAVRPEGSVSTLKIQRTERGDSAVYLCASSLSEWETQYFGPGTRLLVL.

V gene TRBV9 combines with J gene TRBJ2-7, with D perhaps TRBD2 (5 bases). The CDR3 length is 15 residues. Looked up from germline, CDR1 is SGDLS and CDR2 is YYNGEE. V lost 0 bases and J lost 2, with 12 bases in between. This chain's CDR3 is CASSVASSATYEQYF. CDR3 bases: TGTGCCAGCAGCGTAGCGAGTAGCGCTACCTACGAGCAGTACTTC.

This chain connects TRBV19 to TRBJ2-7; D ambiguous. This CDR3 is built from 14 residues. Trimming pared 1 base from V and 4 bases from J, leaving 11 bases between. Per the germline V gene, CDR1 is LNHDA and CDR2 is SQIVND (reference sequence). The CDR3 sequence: CASSIAVMEYEQYF. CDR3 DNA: TGTGCCAGTAGTATAGCCGTTATGGAGTACGAGCAGTACTTC. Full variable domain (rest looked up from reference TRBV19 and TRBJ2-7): DGGITQSPKYLFRKEGQNVTLSCEQNLNHDAMYWYRQDPGQGLRLIYYSQIVNDFQKGDIAEGYSVSREKKESFPLTVTSAQKNPTAFYLCASSIAVMEYEQYFGPGTRLTVT.

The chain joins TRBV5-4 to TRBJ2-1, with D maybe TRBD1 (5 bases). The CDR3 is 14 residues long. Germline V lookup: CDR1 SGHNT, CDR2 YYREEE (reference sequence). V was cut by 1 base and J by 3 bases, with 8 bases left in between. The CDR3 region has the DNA TGTGCCAGCAGCTTGCGAGACAGCTACAATGAGCAGTTCTTC. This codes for CASSLRDSYNEQFF.

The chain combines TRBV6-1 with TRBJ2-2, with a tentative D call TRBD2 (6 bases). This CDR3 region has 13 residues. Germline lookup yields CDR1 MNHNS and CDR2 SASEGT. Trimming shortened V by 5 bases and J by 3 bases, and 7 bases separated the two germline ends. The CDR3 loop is CASSPSDTGELFF. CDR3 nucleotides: TGTGCCAGCAGTCCTAGCGACACCGGGGAGCTGTTTTTT.

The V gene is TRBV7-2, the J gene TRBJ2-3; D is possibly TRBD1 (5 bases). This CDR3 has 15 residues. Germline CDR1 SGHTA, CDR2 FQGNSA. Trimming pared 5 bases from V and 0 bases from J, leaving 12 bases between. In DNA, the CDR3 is TGTGCCAGCAGCCTCCGGACACTAAGCACAGATACGCAGTATTTT. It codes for CASSLRTLSTDTQYF. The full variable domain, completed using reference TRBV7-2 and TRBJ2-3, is GAGVSQSPSNKVTEKGKDVELRCDPISGHTALYWYRQSLGQGLEFLIYFQGNSAPDKSGLPSDRFSAERTGGSVSTLTIQRTQQEDSAVYLCASSLRTLSTDTQYFGPGTRLTVL.

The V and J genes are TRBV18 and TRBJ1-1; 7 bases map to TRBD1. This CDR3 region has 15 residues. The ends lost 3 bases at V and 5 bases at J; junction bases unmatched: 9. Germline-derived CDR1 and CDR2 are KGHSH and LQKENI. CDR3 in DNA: TGTGCCAGCTCACCGTTAGGGACAGATGGGACTGAAGCTTTCTTT. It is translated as CASSPLGTDGTEAFF.

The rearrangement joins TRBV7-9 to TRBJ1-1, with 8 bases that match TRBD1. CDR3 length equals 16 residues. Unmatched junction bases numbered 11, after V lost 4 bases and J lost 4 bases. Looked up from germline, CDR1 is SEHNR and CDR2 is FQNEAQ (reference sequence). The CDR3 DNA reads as TGTGCCAGCAGCTCGTTCAGGGGGCCACGGGGCACTGAAGCTTTCTTT. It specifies CASSSFRGPRGTEAFF. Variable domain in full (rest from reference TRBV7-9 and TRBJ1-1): DTGVSQNPRHKITKRGQNVTFRCDPISEHNRLYWYRQTLGQGPEFLTYFQNEAQLEKSRLLSDRFSAERPKGSFSTLEIQRTEQGDSAMYLCASSSFRGPRGTEAFFGQGTRLTVV.

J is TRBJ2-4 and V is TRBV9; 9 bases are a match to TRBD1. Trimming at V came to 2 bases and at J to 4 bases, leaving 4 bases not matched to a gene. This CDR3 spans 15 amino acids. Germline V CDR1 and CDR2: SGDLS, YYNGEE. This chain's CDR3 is CASSVAGTGKNIQYF. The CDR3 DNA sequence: TGTGCCAGCAGCGTCGCGGGGACAGGGAAAAACATTCAGTACTTC.

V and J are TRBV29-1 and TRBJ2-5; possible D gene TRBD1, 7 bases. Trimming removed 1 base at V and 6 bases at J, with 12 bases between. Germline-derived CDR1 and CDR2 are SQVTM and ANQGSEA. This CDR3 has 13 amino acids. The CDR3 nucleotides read TGCAGCGTTGAAGGGAGGGGGCTTCAGACCCAGTACTTC. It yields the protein CSVEGRGLQTQYF.

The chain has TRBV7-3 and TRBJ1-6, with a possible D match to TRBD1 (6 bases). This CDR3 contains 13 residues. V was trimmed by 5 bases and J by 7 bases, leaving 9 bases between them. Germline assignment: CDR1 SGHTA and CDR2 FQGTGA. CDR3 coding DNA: TGTGCCAGCAGCGCAGGGGCGAATTCACCCCTCCACTTT. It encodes CASSAGANSPLHF.

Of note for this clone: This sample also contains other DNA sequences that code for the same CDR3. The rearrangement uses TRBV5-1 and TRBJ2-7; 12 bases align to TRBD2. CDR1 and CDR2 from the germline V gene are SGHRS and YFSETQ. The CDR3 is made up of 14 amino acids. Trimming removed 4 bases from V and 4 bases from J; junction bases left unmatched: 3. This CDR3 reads CASSPGTSGYEQYF. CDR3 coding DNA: TGCGCCAGCAGCCCAGGGACTAGCGGGTACGAGCAGTACTTC.

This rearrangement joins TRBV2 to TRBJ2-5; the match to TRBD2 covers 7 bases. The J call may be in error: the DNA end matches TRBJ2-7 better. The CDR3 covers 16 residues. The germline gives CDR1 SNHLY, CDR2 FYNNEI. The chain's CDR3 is CASSGGMGRGDYEQYF. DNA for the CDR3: TGTGCCAGCAGTGGTGGTATGGGGAGGGGAGACTACGAGCAGTACTTC.

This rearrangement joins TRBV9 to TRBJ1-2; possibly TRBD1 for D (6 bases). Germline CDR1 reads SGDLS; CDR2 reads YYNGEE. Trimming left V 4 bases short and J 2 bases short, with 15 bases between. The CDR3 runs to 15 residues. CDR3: CASSNHRDPNYGYTF. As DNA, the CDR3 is TGTGCCAGCAGCAACCACAGGGACCCAAACTATGGCTACACCTTC.

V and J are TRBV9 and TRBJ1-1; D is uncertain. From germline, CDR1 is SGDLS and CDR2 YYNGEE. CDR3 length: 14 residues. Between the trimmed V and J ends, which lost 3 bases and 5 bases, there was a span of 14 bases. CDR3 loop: CASSGQVGGTEAFF. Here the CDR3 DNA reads TGTGCCAGCAGCGGTCAGGTCGGCGGGACTGAAGCTTTCTTT.

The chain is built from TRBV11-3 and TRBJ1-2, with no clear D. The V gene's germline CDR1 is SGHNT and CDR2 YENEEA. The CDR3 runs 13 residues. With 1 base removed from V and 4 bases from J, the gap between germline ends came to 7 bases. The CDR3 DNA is TGTGCCAGCAGCTTAGGTTCCTCCTATGGCTACACCTTC. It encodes CASSLGSSYGYTF.

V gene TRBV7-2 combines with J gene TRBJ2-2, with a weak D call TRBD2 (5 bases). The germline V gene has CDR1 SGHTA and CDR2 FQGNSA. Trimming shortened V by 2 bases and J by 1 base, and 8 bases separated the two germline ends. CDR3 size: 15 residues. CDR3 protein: CASSLFGLNTGELFF. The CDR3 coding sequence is TGTGCCAGCAGCTTATTTGGACTGAACACCGGGGAGCTGTTTTTT. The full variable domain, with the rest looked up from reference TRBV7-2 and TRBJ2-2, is GAGVSQSPSNKVTEKGKDVELRCDPISGHTALYWYRQSLGQGLEFLIYFQGNSAPDKSGLPSDRFSAERTGGSVSTLTIQRTQQEDSAVYLCASSLFGLNTGELFFGEGSRLTVL.

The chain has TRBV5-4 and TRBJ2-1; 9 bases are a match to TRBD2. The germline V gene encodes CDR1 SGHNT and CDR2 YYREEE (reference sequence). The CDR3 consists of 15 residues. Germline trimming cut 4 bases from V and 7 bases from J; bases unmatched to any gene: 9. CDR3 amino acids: CASSGRGGGKNEQFF. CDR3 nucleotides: TGTGCCAGCAGCGGTCGCGGGGGGGGAAAAAATGAGCAGTTCTTC.

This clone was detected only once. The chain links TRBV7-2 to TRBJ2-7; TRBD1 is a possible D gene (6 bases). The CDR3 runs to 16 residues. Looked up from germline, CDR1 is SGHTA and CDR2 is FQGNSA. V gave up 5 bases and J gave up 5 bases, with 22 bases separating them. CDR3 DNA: TGTGCCAGCAGCCCCCAATCGGGACACCCACCCCACGAGCAGTACTTC. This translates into CASSPQSGHPPHEQYF.

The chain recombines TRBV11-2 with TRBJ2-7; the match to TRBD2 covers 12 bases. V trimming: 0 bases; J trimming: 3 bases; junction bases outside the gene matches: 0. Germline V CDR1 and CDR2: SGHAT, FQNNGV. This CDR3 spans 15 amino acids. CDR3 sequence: CASSLELAGGYEQYF. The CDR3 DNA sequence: TGTGCCAGCAGCTTAGAACTAGCGGGAGGCTACGAGCAGTACTTC.

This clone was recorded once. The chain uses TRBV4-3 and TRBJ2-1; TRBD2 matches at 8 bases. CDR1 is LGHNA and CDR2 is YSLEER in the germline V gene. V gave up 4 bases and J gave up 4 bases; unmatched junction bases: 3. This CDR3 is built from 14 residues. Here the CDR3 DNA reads TGCGCCAGCAGCCGGCGGGGGGAGTACAATGAGCAGTTCTTC. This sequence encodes CASSRRGEYNEQFF.